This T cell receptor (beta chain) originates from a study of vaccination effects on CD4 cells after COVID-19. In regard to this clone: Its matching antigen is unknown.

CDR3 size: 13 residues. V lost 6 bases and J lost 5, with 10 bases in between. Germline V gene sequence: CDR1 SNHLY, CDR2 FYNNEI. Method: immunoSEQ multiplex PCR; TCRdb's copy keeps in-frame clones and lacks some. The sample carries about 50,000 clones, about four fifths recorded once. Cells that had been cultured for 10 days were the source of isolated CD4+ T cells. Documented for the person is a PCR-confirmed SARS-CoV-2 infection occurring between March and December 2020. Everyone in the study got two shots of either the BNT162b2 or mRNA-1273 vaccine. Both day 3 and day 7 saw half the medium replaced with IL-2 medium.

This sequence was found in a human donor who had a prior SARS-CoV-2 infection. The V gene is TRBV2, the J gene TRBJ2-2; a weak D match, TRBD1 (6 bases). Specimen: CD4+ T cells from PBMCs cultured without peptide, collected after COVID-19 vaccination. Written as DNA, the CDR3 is TGTGCCAGCAGAACAGGGTGGACCGGGGAGCTGTTTTTT. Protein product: CASRTGWTGELFF.